These T cell receptor beta chains were read from a single sample in a study of T cell responses to AZD1222 COVID-19 vaccine. Method: immunoSEQ multiplex PCR; TCRdb's copy keeps in-frame clones and lacks some. The sample records around 180,000 clones, roughly 93% being singletons. The sequencing here drew on peripheral blood, taken on day 0 of AZD1222 vaccination. The origin of the receptors is an adult in good health. Both conserved end residues are part of each CDR3. A D gene is named only where the DNA matches it firmly. Size tells how often a clone was seen (once, few, many) or the class of an expanded clone, and some rows leave it out.

v_call	d_call	j_call	clone_size	cdr3_nt	cdr3_aa
TRBV7-9	.	TRBJ2-7	.	TGTGCCAGCAGCAAACCGGACGGTGACTACGAGCAGTACTTC	CASSKPDGDYEQYF
TRBV6-2/TRBV6-3	TRBD1	TRBJ1-1	.	TGTGCCAGCAGCCTCAGGACAGGGGGGTTGAACACTGAAGCTTTCTTT	CASSLRTGGLNTEAFF
TRBV4-2	.	TRBJ1-2	.	TGTGCCAGCAGCGAAAACATGGGTGGCTACACCTTC	CASSENMGGYTF
TRBV27	.	TRBJ2-1	.	TGTGCCAGCAGTTTATCGGCAGACCATGAGCAGTTCTTC	CASSLSADHEQFF
TRBV28	.	TRBJ2-7	.	TGTGCCAGCCAAGAAATCTCCTACGAGCAGTACTTC	CASQEISYEQYF
TRBV9	TRBD2	TRBJ2-5	.	TGTGCCAGCAGCGTTTCTAGCGGACGCCAAGAGACCCAGTACTTC	CASSVSSGRQETQYF
TRBV27	.	TRBJ1-2	.	TGTGCCAGCAGTTTTACTCCGGACTATATAGGCTACACCTTC	CASSFTPDYIGYTF
TRBV28	.	TRBJ1-2	few	TGTGCCAGCAGTTCAGGGGATGGCTACACCTTC	CASSSGDGYTF
TRBV27	.	TRBJ1-3	.	TGTGCCAGCAGTGGAGGGGGGAACACCATATATTTT	CASSGGGNTIYF
TRBV15	TRBD1	TRBJ1-2	.	TGTGCCACCAGCGGGGACAGGTATACGGTCGGCTACACCTTC	CATSGDRYTVGYTF
TRBV7-3	TRBD1	TRBJ1-1	.	TGTGCCAGCAGCTCTCCGGGACAGGGCCCTGAAGCTTTCTTT	CASSSPGQGPEAFF
TRBV6-5	.	TRBJ2-3	.	TGTGCCAGCAGTTACGGCTGGGCTTCGAGGGCAGATACGCAGTATTTT	CASSYGWASRADTQYF
TRBV5-1	TRBD1	TRBJ1-2	.	TGCGCCAGCAGCTTACAGGGGGCGAGAGGTGACTATGGCTACACCTTC	CASSLQGARGDYGYTF
TRBV4-2	TRBD1	TRBJ2-7	.	TGTGCCAGCAGCCCCGAGGAACAGGGGGTTTACGAGCAGTACTTC	CASSPEEQGVYEQYF
TRBV5-1	TRBD2	TRBJ2-2	.	TGCGCCAGCAGCTTGGCTCCCGGACTAGCGGGAGTAGGCGGGGAGCTGTTTTTT	CASSLAPGLAGVGGELFF
TRBV14	.	TRBJ2-2	.	TGTGCCAGCAGCCAAGGGGTTAGCGCCACCGGGGAGCTGTTTTTT	CASSQGVSATGELFF
TRBV6-5	TRBD1	TRBJ1-3	.	TGTGCCAGCAGTTCGCGACAGGGGATTACTGGAAACACCATATATTTT	CASSSRQGITGNTIYF
TRBV30	.	TRBJ2-7	once	TGTGCCTGGAACGACCCGGGACGGGCCTACGAGCAGTACTTC	CAWNDPGRAYEQYF
TRBV28	.	TRBJ1-2	.	TGTGCCAGCAGGTGGGGTCTAGCTAACTATGGCTACACCTTC	CASRWGLANYGYTF